This T cell receptor beta chain was recorded in a study of shared clonotypes between healthy human individuals (dated by TCRdb to about 2020). About the investigation overall: A few men and two women, aged 18 to 49 years, made up the cohort. For each donor, CD4 naive and CD4 memory were each run on three plates, CD8 naive on two plates, and CD8 memory on one plate. To estimate repertoire size and how much clonotype sharing occurs between individuals, the study deeply sequenced the blood TCR repertoires of five healthy adults. Different laboratories and diverse techniques were used to prepare libraries and sequence TCR repertoires, to increase sequencing depth and limit assay-specific biases. Each donor's leukapheresis produced roughly between roughly 0.9 and 9 billion PBMCs. Summary of the overall study and its limitations: Higher generation probabilities were observed for clonotypes shared by all four sorted-subset donors than for non-shared clonotypes. Because the study included only a small number of donors, the genetic and exposure-history diversity represented was limited. Naive subsets generally had larger estimated clonotype richness than memory subsets. Across four donors, approximately 5% of naive CD4, approximately 3.6% of naive CD8, around 2.1% of memory CD4, and approximately 0.4% of memory CD8 clonotypes were shared. Sampling was restricted to blood, and TCR repertoires in tissue are likely to differ from TCR repertoires in blood. Even with the large sequencing depth, rarefaction of the sorted-subset datasets indicated that sequencing was incomplete. Based on pairwise subsampling, the degree of clonotype sharing among donors was expected to be affected by sequencing depth.

CD8 naive samples consisted of CD45RO-negative cells that were positively selected for CCR7, yielding a CD45RA+CCR7+ population without TemRA cells. Donors were healthy HIV-negative adults with no recently reported acute infections or vaccinations. Every donor was a Caucasian adult residing in Nashville, Tennessee, USA. After blood collection by leukapheresis, PBMCs were isolated using Ficoll-Histopaque density gradient centrifugation and then cryopreserved in the vapor phase of liquid nitrogen. Analytical flow cytometry was used to check the purity and quantity of each magnetically sorted T cell population. From each sorted fraction, genomic DNA was isolated and quantified by UV absorbance on a Nanodrop 2000c. As for this clone: The antigen it binds to is not known. Base qualities are not recorded, but no much larger clone differs from it by a single base.

Reading from cysteine to phenylalanine, the CDR3 counts 16 amino acids. The CDR3 DNA has 48 bases and is translated from base 1. V was cut back by 4 bases and J by 3 bases, leaving a gap of 19 bases between them. CDR1 ENHRY and CDR2 SYGVKD were looked up in the germline V gene. Using the deep immunoSEQ assay, TCR CDR3 regions were amplified from genomic DNA by multiplex PCR. Genomic DNA extracted from each cell subset was distributed evenly over all wells of several immunoSEQ 96-well plates, and each plate served as one replicate. For sorted subsets, each replicate PCR was loaded with 200 ng genomic DNA, equivalent to about 30,000 T cell genomes. Purified libraries were measured with a Qubit 3.0 fluorometer, size-checked on a Bioanalyzer 2100, and measured again with the KAPA Library Quantification kit. A separate single-read 150-cycle Illumina NextSeq 550 flow cell was used to sequence each immunoSEQ 96-well plate. Processing in the source paper ran as follows. Because the immunoSEQ output held only junctional sequences and lacked quality scores, the filtering could not match the filtering applied to full-length reads. Sequences were annotated with PyIR, a Python wrapper for IgBLAST v1.9, using IMGT germline references to assign V/J genes and CDR3. Reads were removed for weak V/J assignments (E-value above 1e-6), missing CDR3, stop codons, out-of-frame junctions, or ambiguous translated residues. V3J clonotypes were defined as sequences sharing an identical inferred V gene, J gene, and CDR3 amino acid sequence. Percentage overlap between repertoires was calculated by dividing the number of shared unique clonotypes by the size of the smaller repertoire. Three approaches were used to assess repertoire richness: RTK rarefaction, the Chao1 estimator, and Recon v2.1 estimates of unobserved clonotypes. Generation probabilities were computed with OLGA for all TCRbeta clonotypes obtained by the gDNA method from four donors. The immuneACCESS repertoire file appears here via TCRdb, limited to in-frame rearrangements. These files lack a portion of the clones; in checked studies, under half of the deficit traces to unresolved V genes, and the cause of the others is not known. From that table come the V and J calls and clone size; the DNA was used to work out D and trimming. The sample contains 650,000 to 800,000 clones, roughly nine tenths of them found a single time. About 24% of the sample belongs to the ten largest clones.

The sequence derives from a man aged 25 to 40 in good health. The receptor chain draws on TRBV10-3 and TRBJ2-7, with a tentative D call of TRBD1 or TRBD2, each matching 5 bases. Sequencing was carried out using naive CD8+ T cells sorted from blood. The cell subset or site label on this specimen signifies: CD45RA+CCR7+. The sequenced DNA is TGTGCCATCAGTGTAAAAGATCGGGACCACGGCTACGAGCAGTACTTC. This yields the protein CAISVKDRDHGYEQYF.